The entry that follows covers one T cell receptor beta chain sequence. The antigen is unknown. Using its own MiXCR run on the 5' RACE reads, TCRdb lists one record per CDR3 protein. The profile shows about 110,000 distinct CDR3 sequences, over 15% of them singletons. This sample was taken from a study of T-cell memory formation after mild COVID-19. Study information: Each donor largely had its own TCR clusters.

The study's findings and limits: Second-wave clones with a day 37 peak had unconfirmed SARS-CoV-2 specificity.

CDR3 size: 15 residues. V dropped 3 bases and J dropped 3; count of bases not matched to a gene: 4. From germline, CDR1 is SGHAT and CDR2 FQNNGV. The sequenced material came from PBMCs or a T cell subset sorted from them (not recorded which). This sequence originates from a man aged 18 to 30 who had mild COVID-19 (a few samples of this study predate the infection). Cell type and time point are not known. V is TRBV11-2 and J is TRBJ2-3; TRBD1 aligns across 9 bases. The CDR3: CASSFRDRETDTQYF. CDR3 DNA sequence: TGTGCCAGCAGCTTCCGGGACAGGGAGACAGATACGCAGTATTTT.